A single sample is the source of the 31 T cell receptor beta chains below, sequenced in a study of blood T cells in healthy people across ages. The authors ran a second PCR of about 7 to 11 cycles using a sample-barcoded 5' primer and a J-beta primer mix. One entry per CDR3 protein, called by TCRdb with MiXCR from the 5' RACE reads. The sample comprises around 1,500,000 distinct CDR3 sequences, roughly 27% of which are singletons, and less than 9.5% rests with the top ten. Sample: blood. Receptors originate from a woman in her 30s in good health.

The J gene is TRBJ1-2, the V gene TRBV20-1, with a possible D match to TRBD1 (6 bases). This CDR3 is 13 amino acids long. V was clipped by 3 bases and J by 8 bases, with 16 bases between them. CDR1 and CDR2 (germline): DFQATT, SNEGSKA (reference sequence). The CDR3 spells CSASQAGGRGYTF. The CDR3 bases are TGCAGTGCTAGCCAGGCGGGGGGGCGAGGCTACACCTTC.

This clonotype was detected ten times or more. The chain couples TRBV20-1 to TRBJ2-1; D perhaps matches TRBD2 (6 bases). CDR1 is DFQATT and CDR2 is SNEGSKA in the germline V gene (reference sequence). This CDR3 is 13 amino acids long. V lost 4 bases to trimming and J lost 5 bases, with 12 bases between them. CDR3 protein: CSATGLQNNEQFF. For the CDR3, the DNA is TGCAGTGCTACGGGACTGCAGAACAATGAGCAGTTCTTC.

This clonotype turned up a few times. The rearrangement joins TRBV9 to TRBJ2-5, with TRBD1 matching over 9 bases. Looked up from germline, CDR1 is SGDLS and CDR2 is YYNGEE. The length of the CDR3 is 14 residues. The trim removed 3 bases at V and 5 bases at J, leaving 5 bases unmatched. The CDR3 sequence: CASSATGGIETQYF. The CDR3 nucleotides are TGTGCCAGCAGCGCGACAGGGGGGATCGAGACCCAGTACTTC.

The chain is built from TRBV5-1 and TRBJ2-7; 14 bases agree with TRBD2. Looked up from germline, CDR1 is SGHRS and CDR2 is YFSETQ. J lost 6 bases, V lost 0 bases, and 5 bases had no gene match. The CDR3 totals 16 residues. The CDR3 reads CASSLGGTSGGIEQYF. The CDR3, as DNA: TGCGCCAGCAGCTTGGGGGGGACTAGCGGGGGCATCGAGCAGTACTTC.

The rearrangement joins TRBV30 to TRBJ2-5; no clear D gene. Matching the DNA end better, TRBJ2-7 makes the J call doubtful. Germline V gives CDR1 GTSNPN, CDR2 SVGIG (reference sequence). The CDR3 is 13 residues long. CDR3 region: CAWTGKGPYEQYF. CDR3 coding DNA: TGTGCCTGGACCGGCAAAGGGCCCTACGAGCAGTACTTC.

The gene calls are TRBV30 and TRBJ1-1; D gene unclear. Trimming shortened V by 3 bases and J by 4 bases, and 18 bases separated the two germline ends. This CDR3 is 15 amino acids long. The germline CDR1 and CDR2 sequences are GTSNPN and SVGIG (reference sequence). The DNA of the CDR3 is TGTGCCTGGAGCCCGCTCATGTGGTTAGGCACTGAAGCTTTCTTT. Its translation: CAWSPLMWLGTEAFF.

The chain joins TRBV7-9 to TRBJ2-7; TRBD1 might be the D (6 bases). Germline V gives CDR1 SEHNR, CDR2 FQNEAQ (reference sequence). The CDR3 has 17 amino acids. Deletions cut 1 base from V and 1 base from J, with 17 bases between. This CDR3 is CASSLDFLGDTSYEQYF. CDR3 DNA sequence: TGTGCCAGCAGCTTAGATTTTTTAGGGGACACGTCCTACGAGCAGTACTTC.

This clonotype was seen only a few times. This rearrangement joins TRBV27 to TRBJ1-6; unclear D gene. V was pared by 4 bases and J by 5 bases, with 9 bases between. The germline V gene has CDR1 MNHEY and CDR2 SMNVEV (reference sequence). The CDR3 is 14 residues long. The CDR3, as DNA: TGTGCCAGCAGTTATGGTCTCAATAATTCACCCCTCCACTTT. Amino acids: CASSYGLNNSPLHF.

The table lists this clonotype with a few counts. As DNA, the CDR3 is TGTGCCAGCAACCTACAGGGTTATGGCTACACCTTC. Translated: CASNLQGYGYTF. The gene calls are TRBV28 and TRBJ1-2, with D perhaps matching TRBD1 (6 bases). The length of the CDR3 is 12 residues. V lost 7 bases and J 5 bases, leaving 11 bases between the germline ends. Germline V gives CDR1 MDHEN, CDR2 SYDVKM.

A single count supports this clonotype. The chain employs TRBV7-2 and TRBJ1-3; the D gene is possibly TRBD1 (5 bases). V lost 1 base and J lost 0, with 10 bases in between. CDR3 length: 16 residues. Germline V gene data show CDR1 as SGHTA and CDR2 as FQGNSA. The CDR3 DNA reads as TGTGCCAGCAGCTTAGGGACACCCTTCTCTGGAAACACCATATATTTT. Translating gives CASSLGTPFSGNTIYF.

The rearrangement links TRBV5-1 to TRBJ1-2, with 7 bases fitting TRBD1. CDR1 and CDR2 from the germline V gene are SGHRS and YFSETQ. This CDR3 has 16 residues. J was trimmed by 1 base and V by 5 bases; bases with no gene match: 11. The CDR3: CASSSTGFGLNYGYTF. Written as DNA, the CDR3 is TGCGCCAGCAGTTCGACAGGGTTCGGGCTTAACTATGGCTACACCTTC.

This clonotype was recorded only once. The chain is built from TRBV6-4 and TRBJ2-7; 9 nucleotides match TRBD2. Matching the DNA end better, TRBJ2-4 makes the J call doubtful. CDR3 size: 14 residues. CDR1 is MRHNA and CDR2 is SNTAGT in the germline V gene. The CDR3 loop reads CASSWSGGSDIQYF. CDR3 DNA: TGTGCCAGCAGCTGGAGCGGGGGGTCGGACATTCAGTACTTC.

This clonotype was observed a handful of times. The chain recombines TRBV29-1 with TRBJ1-2, with 7 nucleotides matching TRBD1. The CDR3 sequence is 14 residues long. Germline-derived CDR1 and CDR2 are SQVTM and ANQGSEA. The V and J ends lost 6 bases and 2 bases, in that order; junction bases with no gene match: 9. The DNA of the CDR3 is TGCAGCGTCGGAAGGACAGGTGCCAACTATGGCTACACCTTC. Translation: CSVGRTGANYGYTF.

The chain couples TRBV6-2 or TRBV6-3 to TRBJ1-1, with TRBD1 as a possible D gene (6 bases). This CDR3 is 14 amino acids long. V was cut by 5 bases and J by 8 bases, with 18 bases left in between. Germline V gene data show CDR1 as MNHEY and CDR2 as SVGEGT. The CDR3 DNA sequence: TGTGCCAGCAGTCCTGGAATGACCGGGACAGAAGCTTTCTTT. It codes for CASSPGMTGTEAFF.

The table lists this clonotype with a few counts. The V gene is TRBV20-1, the J gene TRBJ2-4, with TRBD1 matching over 8 bases. Matching the DNA end better, TRBJ2-7 makes the J call doubtful. The CDR3 is 13 residues long. CDR1 and CDR2 (germline): DFQATT, SNEGSKA (reference sequence). The CDR3 DNA is TGCAGTGCTACAGGACAGGGCAGGTACGAGCAGTACTTC. This sequence encodes CSATGQGRYEQYF.

This chain connects TRBV20-1 to TRBJ2-6, with D perhaps TRBD1 (6 bases). The CDR3 is 14 residues long. V gave up 7 bases and J gave up 4 bases, with 14 bases separating them. Germline loops: CDR1 DFQATT, CDR2 SNEGSKA (reference sequence). The CDR3: CSVDTGSGANVLTF. In nucleotides, the CDR3 is TGCAGTGTTGACACAGGGTCCGGGGCCAACGTCCTGACTTTC.

This clonotype was seen more than once but under ten times. The genes are TRBV6-1 and TRBJ1-2; maybe TRBD1 (6 bases). Trimming shortened V by 2 bases and J by 7 bases, and 11 bases separated the two germline ends. CDR3 length: 13 residues. Germline CDR1 reads MNHNS; CDR2 reads SASEGT. The CDR3 DNA sequence: TGTGCCAGCAGTGAAAACAGGGAAGGTGGCTACACCTTC. Translation gives CASSENREGGYTF.

There are a few counts of this clonotype. This chain joins TRBV12-5 and TRBJ2-1; D is perhaps TRBD1 (5 bases). The CDR3 is made up of 15 amino acids. The germline V gene has CDR1 LGHNT and CDR2 FRNRAP. V was cut by 2 bases and J by 5 bases, with 13 bases left in between. In nucleotides, the CDR3 is TGTGCTAGTGGTTTGTCGGCGACAGCCAACAATGAGCAGTTCTTC. Protein: CASGLSATANNEQFF.

Points on this clonotype: Since a much larger clone is just one base distant, this may be a read error. The chain joins TRBV15 to TRBJ2-5, with 8 nucleotides matching TRBD2. V gave up 5 bases and J gave up 5 bases; unmatched junction bases: 13. This CDR3 contains 16 residues. Germline V lookup: CDR1 LNHNV, CDR2 YYDKDF (reference sequence). CDR3 bases: TGTGCCACCAGCGGAGGGAACTATGCGGGGGGCGAGACCCAGTACTTC. This gives the protein CATSGGNYAGGETQYF.

The chain recombines TRBV5-1 with TRBJ2-7; TRBD2 agrees at 10 bases. The germline gives CDR1 SGHRS, CDR2 YFSETQ. The ends lost 4 bases at V and 1 base at J; junction bases unmatched: 5. CDR3 length: 15 amino acids. CDR3 region: CASSPGTSESYEQYV. The DNA for the CDR3 is TGCGCCAGCAGCCCTGGGACTAGCGAGTCCTACGAGCAGTACGTC.

As to this clonotype: A read error may be the cause here, since a much bigger clone is one base away. In DNA, the CDR3 is TGCAGTGCCAACAACACCGGGCGAGCCAAAAACATTCAGTACTTC. Amino acids: CSANNTGRAKNIQYF. The J gene is TRBJ2-4, the V gene TRBV20-1; D unclear. V was clipped by 6 bases and J by 0 bases, with 15 bases between them. CDR1 and CDR2 (germline): DFQATT, SNEGSKA (reference sequence). The CDR3 spans 15 residues.

This clonotype was seen repeatedly, ten times or more. This chain uses TRBV6-6 with TRBJ2-7; D perhaps matches TRBD1 (6 bases). V lost 6 bases to trimming and J lost 2 bases, with 17 bases between them. CDR1 MNHNY and CDR2 SVGAGI come from the germline V gene (reference sequence). The CDR3 totals 15 residues. This CDR3 reads CASRPGDRNPYEQYF. The DNA of the CDR3 is TGTGCCAGCAGACCCGGAGACAGGAACCCCTACGAGCAGTACTTC.

This clonotype was counted a few times. V is TRBV9 and J is TRBJ2-1; the D gene is possibly TRBD1 (5 bases). V was pared by 0 bases and J by 4 bases, with 14 bases between. The CDR3 is 16 amino acids. CDR1 is SGDLS and CDR2 is YYNGEE in the germline V gene. The DNA for the CDR3 is TGTGCCAGCAGCGTAGGGCAGCAGGGCAAATACAATGAGCAGTTCTTC. The encoded protein is CASSVGQQGKYNEQFF.

The V call is TRBV4-1, the J call TRBJ1-6, with TRBD1 identical over 8 bases. Germline trimming cut 2 bases from V and 16 bases from J; bases unmatched to any gene: 7. The CDR3 has 13 amino acids. The germline V gene encodes CDR1 MGHRA and CDR2 YSYEKL. The CDR3, as DNA: TGCGCCAGCAGCCAATCTGGACAGGGCGGGCTCCACTTT. It encodes CASSQSGQGGLHF.

This clonotype occurred a few times. This chain links TRBV5-1 with TRBJ2-1; possible D gene TRBD1, 5 bases. CDR1 is SGHRS, CDR2 YFSETQ, per germline. CDR3 length: 16 residues. V dropped 1 base and J dropped 4 bases, with 15 bases sitting between them. The CDR3 DNA sequence: TGCGCCAGCAGCTTGATTGCAGGGCCGAGGTACAATGAGCAGTTCTTC. Its translation is CASSLIAGPRYNEQFF. The complete variable domain, with remaining parts taken from reference TRBV5-1 and TRBJ2-1, reads KAGVTQTPRYLIKTRGQQVTLSCSPISGHRSVSWYQQTPGQGLQFLFEYFSETQRNKGNFPGRFSGRQFSNSRSEMNVSTLELGDSALYLCASSLIAGPRYNEQFFGPGTRLTVL.

This clonotype was seen ten or more times. This chain joins TRBV24-1 and TRBJ2-5; TRBD1 might be the D (6 bases). This CDR3 spans 16 amino acids. The germline V gene has CDR1 KGHDR and CDR2 SFDVKD. Trimming took off 4 bases at V and 4 bases at J, with 18 bases between the two ends. In DNA form, the CDR3 reads TGTGCCACCAGTGACCCAGGACAGAATAGAGGAGAGACCCAGTACTTC. Encoded protein: CATSDPGQNRGETQYF.

J is TRBJ2-4 and V is TRBV28, with 7 bases fitting TRBD1. V was pared by 6 bases and J by 0 bases, with 17 bases of the junction left unmatched. CDR1 and CDR2 from the germline V gene are MDHEN and SYDVKM. This CDR3 comprises 19 residues. The CDR3 region is CASSIPWTGVIIAKNIQYF. The CDR3 DNA follows: TGTGCCAGCAGCATTCCGTGGACAGGAGTTATTATAGCCAAAAACATTCAGTACTTC.

This chain connects TRBV7-9 to TRBJ2-1; TRBD2 agrees at 12 bases. The ends lost 4 bases at V and 1 base at J; junction bases unmatched: 11. Germline values: CDR1 SEHNR, CDR2 FQNEAQ (reference sequence). CDR3 length equals 19 residues. The CDR3 loop reads CASSSSRLAGDKSYNEQFF. The CDR3 bases are TGTGCCAGCAGCTCCTCAAGACTAGCGGGAGATAAGTCCTACAATGAGCAGTTCTTC. The full variable domain, its missing parts supplied by reference TRBV7-9 and TRBJ2-1, is DTGVSQNPRHKITKRGQNVTFRCDPISEHNRLYWYRQTLGQGPEFLTYFQNEAQLEKSRLLSDRFSAERPKGSFSTLEIQRTEQGDSAMYLCASSSSRLAGDKSYNEQFFGPGTRLTVL.

The chain uses TRBV5-1 and TRBJ2-7; D is uncertain. The CDR3 sequence is 16 residues long. The germline V gene has CDR1 SGHRS and CDR2 YFSETQ. V was shortened by 0 bases and J by 0 bases, with 13 bases between the two germline ends. The CDR3 sequence: CASSLGASYTSYEQYF. For the CDR3, the DNA is TGCGCCAGCAGCTTGGGAGCTTCTTACACCTCCTACGAGCAGTACTTC.

This clonotype was counted ten times or more. J is TRBJ2-1 and V is TRBV12-3 or TRBV12-4; 9 nucleotides line up with TRBD2. CDR3 length equals 13 residues. The junction had 4 bases not matched to a gene; V was cut back by 5 bases and J by 8 bases. The DNA for the CDR3 is TGTGCCAGCAGTGTGCGGGAGGGGGATGAGCAGTTCTTC. It codes for CASSVREGDEQFF.

This clonotype showed up just once. This may arise from a read error, as a much more abundant clone is one base away. The chain joins TRBV3-1 to TRBJ2-4; weak D call: TRBD1 (5 bases). TRBJ2-7 matches the DNA end more closely, so the J call is doubtful. The germline V gene encodes CDR1 LGHDT and CDR2 YNNKEL (reference sequence). CDR3 length equals 15 residues. The CDR3 nucleotides are TGTGCCTGCAGCCAAGTCGCAGCAGGGACCTACGAGCAGTACTTC. Translated, it gives CACSQVAAGTYEQYF.